This entry concerns a single TCR beta chain. The antigen remains undetermined. Specified treatment: oral pan-JAK inhibitor, 5-10 mg twice daily. The sample originates from a study of CD8+ T cells in alopecia areata. Study in general: Twice daily, treated patients received 5 to 10 mg of oral tofacitinib. Affected scalp percentage gauged treated patients' severity. General study findings and limits: Treatment with tofacitinib significantly lowered scalp clonality and reduced expanded CD8+ clones among the top 100.

Extraction and reverse transcription of RNA yielded cDNA as the sequencing template. Sequenced by immunoSEQ multiplex PCR; TCRdb stores in-frame clones only, minus some. There are 200,000 or so clones in the sample; roughly 60% occur only once, and 5.5% lies in the top ten. The clonotype comes from a human donor with alopecia areata. The sequenced sample was CD4+ T cells sorted from blood, obtained at week 24, from a patient treated with tofacitinib.

CDR3 in DNA: TGTGCCAGCAGCTATAGGGCGGGCGGACTAGCGGTGAACACCGGGGAGCTGTTTTTT. Amino acids: CASSYRAGGLAVNTGELFF. This chain uses TRBV7-2 with TRBJ2-2; 10 bases line up with TRBD2. The J segment lost 1 base and the V segment lost 4 bases, leaving 12 bases of the junction unmatched. The CDR3 runs 19 residues. Germline CDR1 reads SGHTA; CDR2 reads FQGNSA.